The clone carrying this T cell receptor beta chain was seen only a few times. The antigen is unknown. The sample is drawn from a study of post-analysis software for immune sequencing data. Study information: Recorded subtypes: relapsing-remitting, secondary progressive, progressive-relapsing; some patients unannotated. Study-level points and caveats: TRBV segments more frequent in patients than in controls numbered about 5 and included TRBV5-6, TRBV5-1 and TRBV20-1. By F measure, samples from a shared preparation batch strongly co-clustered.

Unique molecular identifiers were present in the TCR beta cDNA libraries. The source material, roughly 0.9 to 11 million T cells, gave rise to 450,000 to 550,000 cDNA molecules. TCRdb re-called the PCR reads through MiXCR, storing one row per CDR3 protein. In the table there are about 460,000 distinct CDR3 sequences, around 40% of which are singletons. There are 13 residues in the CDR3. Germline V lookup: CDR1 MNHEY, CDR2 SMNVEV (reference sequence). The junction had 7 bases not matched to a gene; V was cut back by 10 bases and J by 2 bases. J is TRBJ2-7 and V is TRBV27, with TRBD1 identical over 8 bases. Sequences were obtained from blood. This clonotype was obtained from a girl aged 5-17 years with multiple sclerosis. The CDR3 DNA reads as TGTGCCACCCGCGGGACAGGTACCTACGAGCAGTACTTC. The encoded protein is CATRGTGTYEQYF.